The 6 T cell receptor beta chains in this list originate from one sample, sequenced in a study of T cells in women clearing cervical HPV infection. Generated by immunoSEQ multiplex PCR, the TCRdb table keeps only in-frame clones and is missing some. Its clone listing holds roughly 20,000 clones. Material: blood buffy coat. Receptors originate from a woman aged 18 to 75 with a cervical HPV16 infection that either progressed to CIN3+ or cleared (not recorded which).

CDR3 residues: CASSEVPRGAFF. The sequenced CDR3 bases are TGTGCCAGCAGTGAAGTCCCCCGGGGA. The chain is built from TRBV6-1 and TRBJ1-1; D is uncertain. The read ends 3 residues early relative to the CDR3; the germline J gene fills the gap. Germline lookup yields CDR1 MNHNS and CDR2 SASEGT. The CDR3 runs to 12 residues.

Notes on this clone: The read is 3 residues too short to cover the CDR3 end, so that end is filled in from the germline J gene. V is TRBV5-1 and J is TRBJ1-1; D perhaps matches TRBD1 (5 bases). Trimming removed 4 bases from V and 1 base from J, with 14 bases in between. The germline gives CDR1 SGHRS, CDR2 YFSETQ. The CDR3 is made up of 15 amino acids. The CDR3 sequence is CASSPLRQSNTEAFF. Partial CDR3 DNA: TGCGCCAGCAGCCCACTTCGACAGTCGAACACTGAA.

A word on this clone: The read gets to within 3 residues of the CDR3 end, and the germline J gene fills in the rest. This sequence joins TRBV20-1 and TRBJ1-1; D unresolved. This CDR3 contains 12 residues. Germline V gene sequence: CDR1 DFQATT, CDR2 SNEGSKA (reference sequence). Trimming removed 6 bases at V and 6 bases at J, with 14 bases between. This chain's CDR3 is CSALRPSAEAFF. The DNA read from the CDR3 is TGCAGTGCCCTCCGACCGAGCGCTGAA.

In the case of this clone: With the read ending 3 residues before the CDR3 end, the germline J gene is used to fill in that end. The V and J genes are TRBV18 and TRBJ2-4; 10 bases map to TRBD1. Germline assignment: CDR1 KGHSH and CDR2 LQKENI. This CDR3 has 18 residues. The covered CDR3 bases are TGTGCCAGCTCACAGACAGGGGGCGCCGGAGTTTCGGGCGCTGGT. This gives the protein CASSQTGGAGVSGAG. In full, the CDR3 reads CASSQTGGAGVSGAGQYF.

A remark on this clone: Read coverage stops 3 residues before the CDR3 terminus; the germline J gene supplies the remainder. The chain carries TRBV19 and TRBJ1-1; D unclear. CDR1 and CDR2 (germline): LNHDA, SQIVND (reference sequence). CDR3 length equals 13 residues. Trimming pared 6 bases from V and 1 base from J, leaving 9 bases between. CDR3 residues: CASSTTRNTEAFF. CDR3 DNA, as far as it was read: TGTGCCAGTAGCACCACAAGGAACACTGAA. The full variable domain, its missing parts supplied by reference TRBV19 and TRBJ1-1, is DGGITQSPKYLFRKEGQNVTLSCEQNLNHDAMYWYRQDPGQGLRLIYYSQIVNDFQKGDIAEGYSVSREKKESFPLTVTSAQKNPTAFYLCASSTTRNTEAFFGQGTRLTVV.

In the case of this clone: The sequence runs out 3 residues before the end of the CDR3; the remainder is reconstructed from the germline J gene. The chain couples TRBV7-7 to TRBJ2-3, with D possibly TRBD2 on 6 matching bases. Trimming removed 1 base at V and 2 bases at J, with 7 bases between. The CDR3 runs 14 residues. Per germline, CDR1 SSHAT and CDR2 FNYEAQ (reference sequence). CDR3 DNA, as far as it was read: TGTGCCAGCAGCTTAGGGGGGGACACAGATACG. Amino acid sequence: CASSLGGDTDT. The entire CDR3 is CASSLGGDTDTQYF.